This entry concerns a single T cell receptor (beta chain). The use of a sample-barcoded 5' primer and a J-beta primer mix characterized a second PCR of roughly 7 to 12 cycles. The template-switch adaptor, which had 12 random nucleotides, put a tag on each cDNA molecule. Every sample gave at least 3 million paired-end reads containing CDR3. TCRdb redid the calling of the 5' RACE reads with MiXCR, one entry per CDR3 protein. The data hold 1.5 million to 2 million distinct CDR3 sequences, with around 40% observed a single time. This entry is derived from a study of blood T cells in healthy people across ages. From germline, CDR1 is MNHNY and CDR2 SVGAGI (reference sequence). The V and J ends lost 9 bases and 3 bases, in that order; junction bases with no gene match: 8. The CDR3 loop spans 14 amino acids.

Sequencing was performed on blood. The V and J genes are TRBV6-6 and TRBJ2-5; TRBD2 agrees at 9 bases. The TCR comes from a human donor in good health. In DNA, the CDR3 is TGTGCCAGTCGAGGTAGCGGGGGAGAAGAGACCCAGTACTTC. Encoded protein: CASRGSGGEETQYF.